This T cell receptor beta chain was found in a study of human T cells and chemical hapten exposure. On the study more broadly: TCR yields differed between samples (mainly from small differences in pooled library volume).

Germline V CDR1 and CDR2: SGHTA, FQGNSA. This CDR3 has 15 residues. Trimming removed 1 base at V and 0 bases at J, with 10 bases between. The study's library attached unique molecular identifiers to single cDNA molecules. As originally analysed: Samples had a median of about 95,000 TCRs, ranging 23,224 to 690,600. TCRdb fed the RACE reads into MiXCR, producing one record per CDR3 protein. These V and J calls rely on TCRdb rather than the paper's analysis. The table lists around 130,000 distinct CDR3 sequences, approximately 9.1% of them singletons. Noted time point: healthy volunteer bleed at 2 weeks. Total RNA was extracted from unfractionated whole blood. There are many counts of this clonotype.

Sequencing was performed on whole blood. This TCR came from a male donor in good health. Some clones in this sample may be carry-over from other donors' samples. The rearrangement joins TRBV7-2 to TRBJ2-7, with D perhaps matching TRBD1 (5 bases). Here the CDR3 DNA reads TGTGCCAGCAGCTTAGGGGGCATCGGCTCCTACGAGCAGTACTTC. Protein product: CASSLGGIGSYEQYF.